A selection of T cell receptor beta chains follows, all from one sample in a study of T cells in Graves' hyperthyroidism and ophthalmopathy. TCRdb used MiXCR to reprocess the multiplex PCR reads, holding one entry per CDR3 protein. The table has around 240,000 distinct CDR3 sequences, about 14% seen once. Material for sequencing was blood. Receptors originate from a woman aged 40 to 49 with Graves' hyperthyroidism that later progressed to Graves' ophthalmopathy. CDR3s include the opening cysteine and the closing phenylalanine or tryptophan. Fields, in order: D gene, V gene, clone size, J gene, CDR3 protein, CDR3 DNA. D genes are given only for firm matches. Some rows have no size entry. The others give once, few or many, or a class for an expanded clone.

>NA|TRBV6-1|many|TRBJ2-1
CASSPRRDTIYNEQFF
TGTGCCAGCAGTCCCCGTAGGGACACCATCTACAATGAGCAGTTCTTC
>NA|TRBV12-3/TRBV12-4|NA|TRBJ1-2
CASSPRTVGGYTF
TGTGCCAGCAGTCCGAGGACAGTTGGTGGCTACACCTTC
>TRBD1|TRBV4-1|NA|TRBJ1-5
CASSYGQGSQPQHF
TGCGCCAGCAGCTACGGACAGGGTAGCCAGCCCCAGCATTTT
>NA|TRBV7-2|many|TRBJ1-1
CASSLVALGGYMNTEAFF
TGTGCCAGCAGCTTAGTAGCCTTGGGGGGTTATATGAACACTGAAGCTTTCTTT
>NA|TRBV27|many|TRBJ1-3
CASSQAGVSGNTIYF
TGTGCCAGCAGTCAAGCAGGGGTCTCTGGAAACACCATATATTTT
>NA|TRBV5-1|many|TRBJ2-1
CASSLEQGAYNEQFF
TGCGCCAGCAGCTTGGAACAGGGAGCCTACAATGAGCAGTTCTTC
>TRBD1|TRBV28|many|TRBJ1-1
CASNRGPEAFF
TGTGCCAGCAACAGGGGGCCCGAAGCTTTCTTT
>TRBD1|TRBV7-8|NA|TRBJ1-2
CASSLRTGRNYGYTF
TGTGCCAGCAGCTTGCGGACAGGGCGTAACTATGGCTACACCTTC
>NA|TRBV18|many|TRBJ2-7
CASSPPITETNYEQYF
TGTGCCAGCTCACCACCTATAACAGAAACAAACTACGAGCAGTACTTC
>NA|TRBV9|many|TRBJ1-1
CASSVGGGINTEAFF
TGTGCCAGCAGCGTAGGGGGGGGGATAAACACTGAAGCTTTCTTT
>NA|TRBV15|many|TRBJ1-6
CATSIGPFNSPLHF
TGTGCCACCAGCATAGGCCCGTTTAATTCACCCCTCCACTTT
>NA|TRBV2|many|TRBJ1-1
CASPLRRGKLNTEAFF
TGTGCCAGTCCTCTTAGGAGGGGGAAGCTGAACACTGAAGCTTTCTTT
>NA|TRBV7-2|few|TRBJ2-3
CASSWGLNTQYF
TGTGCCAGCAGCTGGGGGTTGAATACGCAGTATTTT
>NA|TRBV12-3/TRBV12-4|many|TRBJ2-4
CASSIYAIAKNIQYF
TGTGCCAGCAGTATCTATGCGATAGCCAAAAACATTCAGTACTTC
>NA|TRBV12-3/TRBV12-4|NA|TRBJ1-5
CASSRTGGHQPQHF
TGTGCCAGCAGTCGTACAGGCGGGCATCAGCCCCAGCATTTT
>NA|TRBV5-6|many|TRBJ1-2
CASSRGTRGNYGYTF
TGTGCCAGCAGCAGGGGGACTCGAGGGAACTATGGCTACACCTTC
>NA|TRBV27|NA|TRBJ2-2
CASSLFHKAGELFF
TGTGCCAGCAGTTTATTTCATAAAGCCGGGGAGCTGTTTTTT
>NA|TRBV28|many|TRBJ2-7
CASRIHGSSYEQYF
TGTGCCAGCAGAATTCACGGGAGCTCCTACGAGCAGTACTTC
>TRBD1|TRBV28|many|TRBJ2-7
CASSLAGTGVNEQYF
TGTGCCAGCAGTTTGGCCGGGACAGGGGTCAACGAGCAGTACTTC
>TRBD2|TRBV28|NA|TRBJ2-7
CASATPGASGRSVWYEQYF
TGTGCCAGCGCTACCCCGGGGGCTAGCGGGAGATCTGTGTGGTACGAGCAGTACTTC
>NA|TRBV6-7|NA|TRBJ2-1
CASSDSRVMFGQFF
TGTGCCAGCAGTGACTCGAGGGTTATGTTCGGGCAGTTCTTC
>NA|TRBV28|many|TRBJ2-1
CASSLNRLISSSYNEQFF
TGTGCCAGCAGTTTAAATCGGCTAATCTCGAGCTCCTACAATGAGCAGTTCTTC
>NA|TRBV2|many|TRBJ1-4
CASSATLRGVGEKLFF
TGTGCCAGCAGTGCGACCCTCAGGGGCGTAGGGGAAAAACTGTTTTTT
>NA|TRBV2|many|TRBJ1-6
CASTALDNSPLHF
TGTGCCAGCACGGCACTTGATAATTCACCCCTCCACTTT
>NA|TRBV7-2|many|TRBJ2-3
CASSLVGGFLGDTQYF
TGTGCCAGCAGCTTAGTGGGTGGGTTTTTGGGAGATACGCAGTATTTT
>TRBD1|TRBV12-3/TRBV12-4|once|TRBJ2-7
CASSARTGSRYEQYF
TGTGCCAGCAGTGCCCGGACAGGGAGTCGCTACGAGCAGTACTTC
>NA|TRBV28|many|TRBJ1-1
CASRSTPNTEAFF
TGTGCCAGCAGATCCACACCGAACACTGAAGCTTTCTTT
>TRBD1|TRBV11-2|NA|TRBJ2-5
CASSPGQGARETQYF
TGTGCCAGCAGCCCCGGACAGGGGGCGCGGGAGACCCAGTACTTC
>TRBD1|TRBV7-2|NA|TRBJ2-4
CASSPGGQGLDIQYF
TGTGCCAGCAGCCCCGGTGGACAGGGGTTAGACATTCAGTACTTC
>NA|TRBV6-5|many|TRBJ1-2
CASSYTEDGYTF
TGTGCCAGCAGTTACACGGAAGATGGCTACACCTTC
>TRBD1|TRBV15|NA|TRBJ1-4
CATSTRDRGREKLFF
TGTGCCACCAGCACCCGGGACAGGGGGCGTGAAAAACTGTTTTTT
>NA|TRBV7-9|few|TRBJ1-1
CASNREGNTEAFF
TGTGCCAGCAATAGGGAGGGGAACACTGAAGCTTTCTTT
>TRBD2|TRBV6-1|many|TRBJ2-3
CASSEVGAGDTDTQYF
TGTGCCAGCAGTGAAGTGGGAGCGGGAGACACAGATACGCAGTATTTT
>NA|TRBV5-5|NA|TRBJ2-5
CASSSLESGGETQYF
TGTGCCAGCAGCTCGTTAGAGTCTGGAGGAGAGACCCAGTACTTC
>NA|TRBV24-1|few|TRBJ2-3
CATSDLGQPGTISTDTQYF
TGTGCCACCAGTGACCTCGGACAGCCTGGGACTATTAGCACAGATACGCAGTATTTT
>NA|TRBV3-1|few|TRBJ2-7
CASSQGGWSPYEQYF
TGTGCCAGCAGCCAAGGTGGCTGGTCACCTTACGAGCAGTACTTC
>NA|TRBV3-1|many|TRBJ1-6
CASSQDELSGDSPLHF
TGTGCCAGCAGCCAAGATGAGTTGTCTGGAGATTCACCCCTCCACTTT
>TRBD2|TRBV11-2|many|TRBJ2-1
CASSLKNGKTSGYNEQFF
TGTGCCAGCAGCTTAAAGAATGGAAAGACTAGCGGTTACAATGAGCAGTTCTTC
>TRBD1|TRBV10-3|many|TRBJ2-1
CAISTSRQGGWYNEQFF
TGTGCCATCAGTACCTCCAGACAGGGGGGTTGGTACAATGAGCAGTTCTTC
>NA|TRBV9|many|TRBJ2-5
CASSVGGETQYF
TGTGCCAGCAGCGTAGGTGGAGAGACCCAGTACTTC